This TCR beta chain was sequenced in a study of T cell responses to AZD1222 COVID-19 vaccine. This clone was observed a handful of times. TCRdb's copy holds only in-frame clones and misses some; the assay was immunoSEQ multiplex PCR. The sample lists 56,000 or so clones, roughly 85% occurring once. The CDR3 is 16 amino acids. V shed 1 base and J shed 1 base, with 14 bases lying between them. Germline V gene sequence: CDR1 MGHRA, CDR2 YSYEKL. The source material was peripheral blood, sampled on day 0 of AZD1222 vaccination. The TCR originated in an adult in good health. This chain links TRBV4-1 with TRBJ2-7; D may be TRBD2 (6 bases). The CDR3 sequence is CASSQAEGLLSYEQYF. CDR3 nucleotide sequence: TGCGCCAGCAGCCAAGCTGAGGGACTTTTGTCCTACGAGCAGTACTTC.